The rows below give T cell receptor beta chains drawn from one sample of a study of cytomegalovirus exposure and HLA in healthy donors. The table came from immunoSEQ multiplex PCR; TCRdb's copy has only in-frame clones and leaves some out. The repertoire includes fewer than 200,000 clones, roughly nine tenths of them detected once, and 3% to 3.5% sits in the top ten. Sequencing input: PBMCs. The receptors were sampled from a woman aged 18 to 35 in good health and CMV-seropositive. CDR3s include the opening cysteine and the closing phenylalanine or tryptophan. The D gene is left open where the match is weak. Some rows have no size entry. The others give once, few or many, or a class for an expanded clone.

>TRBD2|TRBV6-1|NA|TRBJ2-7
TGTGCCAGCAGTGCCGGACATAGCGGGATGGACTCCTACGAGCAGTACTTC
CASSAGHSGMDSYEQYF
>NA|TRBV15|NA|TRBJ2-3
TGTGCCACCAGCAGAGATCTAGCATCAGATACGCAGTATTTT
CATSRDLASDTQYF
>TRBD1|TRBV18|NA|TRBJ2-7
TGTGCCAGCTCACCATCAAAACAGGGGTACGAGCAGTACTTC
CASSPSKQGYEQYF
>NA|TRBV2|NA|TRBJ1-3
TGTGCCAGCAGTGACGCGGGCTTCTCTGGAAACACCATATATTTT
CASSDAGFSGNTIYF
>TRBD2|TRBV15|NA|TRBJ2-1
TGTGCCACCAGCAGAGATCCGCCGACTAGCGGGAGAAATGAGCAGTTCTTC
CATSRDPPTSGRNEQFF
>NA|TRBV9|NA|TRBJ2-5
TGTGCCAGCAGCGTACACCGGGACAACCAAGAGACCCAGTACTTC
CASSVHRDNQETQYF
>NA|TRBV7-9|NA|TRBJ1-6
TGTGCCAGCAGTCGGACTCCGTTTGGCATATTTAATAATTCACCCCTCCACTTT
CASSRTPFGIFNNSPLHF
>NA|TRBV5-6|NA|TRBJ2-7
TGTGCCAGCAGCTTGGACTATTTCGAGCAGTACTTC
CASSLDYFEQYF
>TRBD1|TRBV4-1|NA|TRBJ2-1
TGCGCCAGCAGCCAAGTAGGGACAGGGAATTACAATGAGCAGTTCTTC
CASSQVGTGNYNEQFF
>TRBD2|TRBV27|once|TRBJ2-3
TGTGCCAGCAGTTTATCGATTAGACTAGCGACCCGCCTAATCAGCACAGATACGCAGTATTTT
CASSLSIRLATRLISTDTQYF
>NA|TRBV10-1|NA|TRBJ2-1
TGCGCCAGCCCGGGACTGGATAACAATGAGCAGTTCTTC
CASPGLDNNEQFF
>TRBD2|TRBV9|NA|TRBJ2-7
TGTGCCAGCAGCCCTACTAGCGGGACCTACGAGCAGTACTTC
CASSPTSGTYEQYF
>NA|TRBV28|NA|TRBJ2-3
TGTGCCAGCAGTTCCGCTGCGGGATTTACAGATACGCAGTATTTT
CASSSAAGFTDTQYF
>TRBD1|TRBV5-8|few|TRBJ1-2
TGTGCCAGCAGCCTAAAAAACCGGGACAGGGGATTCTATGGCTACACCTTC
CASSLKNRDRGFYGYTF
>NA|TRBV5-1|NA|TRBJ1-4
TGCGCCAGCAGCGCGGAGGGGATTCGAGAAAAACTGTTTTTT
CASSAEGIREKLFF
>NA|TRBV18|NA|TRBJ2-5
TGTGCCAGCTTGGGGGCCGGCGAATCAGAGACCCAGTACTTC
CASLGAGESETQYF
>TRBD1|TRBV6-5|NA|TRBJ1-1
TGTGCCAGCAGTTACGACAGGGCGGGTGCCGAAGCTTTCTTT
CASSYDRAGAEAFF
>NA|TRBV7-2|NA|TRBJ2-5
TGTGCCAGCAGCCGCACAGGGGGGGGGCTTAGGGAGACCCAGTACTTC
CASSRTGGGLRETQYF
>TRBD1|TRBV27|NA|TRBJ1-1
TGTGCCAGCAGTAGGGACAGGGGAGGCACTGAAGCTTTCTTT
CASSRDRGGTEAFF
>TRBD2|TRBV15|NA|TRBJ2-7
TGTGCCACCAGCAGAGATGGGTGGACTAGCGGCAACTACGAGCAGTACTTC
CATSRDGWTSGNYEQYF
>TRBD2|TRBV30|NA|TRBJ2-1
TGTGCCTGGAGCGCGGGACTAGCTAGTGAGCAGTTCTTC
CAWSAGLASEQFF
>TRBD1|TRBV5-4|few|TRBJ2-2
TGTGCCAGCAGCCCGCAGGGGGTCGGGGAGCTGTTTTTT
CASSPQGVGELFF
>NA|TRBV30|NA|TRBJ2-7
TGTGCCTGGAGTGTAGTGCGGGCTCTCGACGAGCAGTACTTC
CAWSVVRALDEQYF
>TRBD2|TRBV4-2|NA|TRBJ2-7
TGTGCCAGCAGCCAAGCGGGAGGGCCGCAAGAGCAGTACTTC
CASSQAGGPQEQYF
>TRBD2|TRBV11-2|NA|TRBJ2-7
TGTGCCAGCAGCTTAGTCATAGCGGGCGAGCAGTACTTC
CASSLVIAGEQYF
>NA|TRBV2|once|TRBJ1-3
TGTGCCAGCAGTGAGGAGTCTGGAAACACCATATATTTT
CASSEESGNTIYF
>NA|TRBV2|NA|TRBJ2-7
TGTGCCAGCAGTGAATCCCCCCTCGTTCTCGGTAACGAGCAGTACTTC
CASSESPLVLGNEQYF
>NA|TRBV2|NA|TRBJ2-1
TGTGCCTGTAGGGGGGGGGCTCAACTTAATGAGCAGTTCTTC
CACRGGAQLNEQFF
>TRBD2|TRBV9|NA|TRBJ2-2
TGTGCCAGCAGCGTTAGCGGGAGGGGGACCGGGGAGCTGTTTTTT
CASSVSGRGTGELFF
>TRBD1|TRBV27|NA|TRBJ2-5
TGTGCCAGCAGTAAAGGGGGCTTTCTTCAAGAGACCCAGTACTTC
CASSKGGFLQETQYF
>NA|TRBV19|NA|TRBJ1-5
TGTGCCAGTAGTATTGTCGGACTTAGCAATCAGCCCCAGCATTTT
CASSIVGLSNQPQHF
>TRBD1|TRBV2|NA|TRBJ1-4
TGTGCCAGCAGTTTACAGGGGCCGAGATTTGCCCGGTGGGATGAAAAACTGTTTTTT
CASSLQGPRFARWDEKLFF
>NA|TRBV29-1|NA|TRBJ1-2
TGCAGCGTTTTACCGGCTACTACTTATGGCTACACCTTC
CSVLPATTYGYTF
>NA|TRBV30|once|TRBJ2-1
TGTGCCTGGTCCCGGGACGGCACTTTAAGGGGGAATGAGCAGTTCTTC
CAWSRDGTLRGNEQFF
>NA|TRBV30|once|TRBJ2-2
TGTGCCTGGAGTGTACAGGGAATTTGGACCGGGGAGCTGTTTTTT
CAWSVQGIWTGELFF
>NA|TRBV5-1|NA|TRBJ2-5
TGCGCCAGCAGCTTCGAGACTAGTAGAGAGACCCAGTACTTC
CASSFETSRETQYF
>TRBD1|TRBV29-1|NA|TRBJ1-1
TGCAGCGTTGTTTTAGTGACAGGGAAAACTGAAGCTTTCTTT
CSVVLVTGKTEAFF
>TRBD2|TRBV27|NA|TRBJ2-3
TGTGCCAGCCAATTAGCGGGGCGCACAGATACGCAGTATTTT
CASQLAGRTDTQYF
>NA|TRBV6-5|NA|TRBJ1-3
TGTGCCAGCAGTTACGGCAGGGTGAGCTCTGGAAACACCATATATTTT
CASSYGRVSSGNTIYF
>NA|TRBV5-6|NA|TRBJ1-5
TGTGCCAGCAGCTTGGGACAGAGAAATCAGCCCCAGCATTTT
CASSLGQRNQPQHF
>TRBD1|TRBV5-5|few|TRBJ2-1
TGTGCCAGCAGCTTGGGACAGGGGCCCAATGAGCAGTTCTTC
CASSLGQGPNEQFF
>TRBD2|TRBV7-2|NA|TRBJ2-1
TGTGCCAGCAGCTTAGTACTAGCGGTAAACAATGAGCAGTTCTTC
CASSLVLAVNNEQFF
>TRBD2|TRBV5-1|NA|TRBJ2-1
TGCGCCAGCAGCTCAAGCGGGAGGGCGAATGAGCAGTTCTTC
CASSSSGRANEQFF
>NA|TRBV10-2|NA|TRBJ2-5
TGCGCCAGCAGGAATAGCGAGAGAGAGACCCAGTACTTC
CASRNSERETQYF
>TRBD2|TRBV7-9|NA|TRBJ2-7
TGTGCCAGCAGCTCCCCGACTAACCCCGCGGGAGAATTCTACCACGAGCAGTACTTC
CASSSPTNPAGEFYHEQYF
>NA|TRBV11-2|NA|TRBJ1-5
TGTGCCAGCAGCTTAGACGGGACCGTGGGAGGTCAGCCCCAGCATTTT
CASSLDGTVGGQPQHF
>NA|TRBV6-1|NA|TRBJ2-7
TGTGCCAGCAGTATGACACGGTACGAGCAGTACTTC
CASSMTRYEQYF
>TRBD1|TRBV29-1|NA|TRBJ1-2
TGCAGCGTTCAGGGGGAGGACTATGGCTACACCTTC
CSVQGEDYGYTF